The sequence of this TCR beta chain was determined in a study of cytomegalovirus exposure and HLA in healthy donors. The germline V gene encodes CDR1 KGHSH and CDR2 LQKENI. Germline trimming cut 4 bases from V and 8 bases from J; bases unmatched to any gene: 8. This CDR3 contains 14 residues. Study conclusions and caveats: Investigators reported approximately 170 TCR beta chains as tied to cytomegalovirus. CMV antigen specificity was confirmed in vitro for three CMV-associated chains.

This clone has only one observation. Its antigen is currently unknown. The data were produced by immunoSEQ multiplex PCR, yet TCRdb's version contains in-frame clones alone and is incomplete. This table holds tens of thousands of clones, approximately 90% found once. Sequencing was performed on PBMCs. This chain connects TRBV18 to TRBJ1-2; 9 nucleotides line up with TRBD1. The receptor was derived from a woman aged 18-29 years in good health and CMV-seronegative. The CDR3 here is CASSRDREGGGYTF. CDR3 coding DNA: TGTGCCAGCTCACGGGACAGGGAAGGAGGAGGCTACACCTTC.